The 20 T cell receptor beta chains below were found in one sample sequenced in a study of CD8+CD57+ T cells in acquired aplastic anemia. Sequenced patients had shown CD8+CD57+ cell expansion by flow cytometry. Genomic DNA templated the TCR beta VDJ and CDR3 profiling. Using its own MiXCR run on the reads, TCRdb lists one record per CDR3 protein. Found here are about 150,000 distinct CDR3 sequences, about 54% of them singletons; the top ten hold approximately 12%. Sequenced input: sorted CD4+, CD8+, or CD8+CD57+ T cells (not recorded which) from PBMCs. The receptors stem from a human donor with aplastic anemia.

This chain joins TRBV2 and TRBJ2-7; D gene ambiguous. The CDR3 extends over 11 amino acids. Trimming left V 6 bases short and J 9 bases short, with 12 bases between. Germline loops: CDR1 SNHLY, CDR2 FYNNEI. The CDR3 sequence: CASSDDLVQYF. CDR3 DNA sequence: TGTGCCAGCAGCGATGACCTTGTGCAGTACTTC.

Points on this clonotype: One end of the junction does not line up with germline, which may come from a read error. This chain links TRBV10-3 with TRBJ2-1; 12 bases line up with TRBD1. Looked up from germline, CDR1 is ENHRY and CDR2 is SYGVKD. The length of the CDR3 is 18 residues. CDR3 nucleotides: TGTGCCAGCAGTTACCTTCCCACGGGGACAGGGGGCCGCAATGAGCAGCTCTTC. Translated, it gives CASSYLPTGTGGRNEQLF.

This sequence joins TRBV25-1 and TRBJ1-5, with D tentatively TRBD1 (5 bases). Trimming removed 6 bases from V and 4 bases from J, with 16 bases in between. CDR3 length: 15 amino acids. Per germline, CDR1 MGHDK and CDR2 SYGVNS. The CDR3 spells CASSPSEGRNQPQHF. DNA for the CDR3: TGTGCCAGCAGCCCCTCGGAGGGGAGAAATCAGCCCCAGCATTTT.

In regard to this clonotype: One end of the junction varies from germline; a read error may be responsible. This chain connects TRBV11-1 to TRBJ2-7; 9 bases are a match to TRBD1. Germline lookup yields CDR1 SGHAT and CDR2 FQDESV (reference sequence). This CDR3 region has 15 residues. CDR3 amino acids: CASSVAWTGDYEQYF. CDR3 nucleotide sequence: TGTGCCAGCAGCGTAGCATGGACAGGGGACTACGAGCAGTACTTC.

The rearrangement uses TRBV7-8 and TRBJ2-1; the D gene is possibly TRBD2 (6 bases). This CDR3 region has 12 residues. CDR1 SGHVS and CDR2 FQNEAQ come from the germline V gene. Trimming left V 6 bases short and J 9 bases short, with 12 bases between. CDR3 protein: CASSSTSIEQFF. DNA for the CDR3: TGTGCCAGCAGTTCAACTAGCATTGAGCAGTTCTTC.

This clonotype was picked up a small number of times. The chain joins TRBV6-4 to TRBJ1-5, with a possible D match to TRBD1 (5 bases). The CDR3 is 16 amino acids. V was cut by 2 bases and J by 5 bases, with 16 bases left in between. Germline lookup yields CDR1 MRHNA and CDR2 SNTAGT. The CDR3 sequence is CASSDPGRRRYQPQHF. The CDR3 bases are TGTGCCAGCAGTGACCCGGGACGCCGGAGATATCAGCCCCAGCATTTT.

In its sample, this clonotype was seen a few times. The chain is built from TRBV29-1 and TRBJ2-7; D perhaps matches TRBD1 (5 bases). Germline V gene data show CDR1 as SQVTM and CDR2 as ANQGSEA. This CDR3 contains 11 residues. V gave up 7 bases and J gave up 6 bases, with 13 bases separating them. The CDR3 DNA reads TGCAGCGCACGGCAGGGAACCGAGCAGTACTTC. This codes for CSARQGTEQYF.

V gene TRBV19 combines with J gene TRBJ1-4; tentatively, D is TRBD1 (6 bases). The CDR3 spans 14 residues. Trimming removed 5 bases at V and 5 bases at J, with 12 bases between. Germline V CDR1 and CDR2: LNHDA, SQIVND (reference sequence). The CDR3 spells CASSFWDTNEKLFF. DNA of the CDR3: TGTGCCAGTAGTTTCTGGGACACAAATGAAAAACTGTTTTTT.

This chain links TRBV20-1 with TRBJ2-1, with 11 bases lining up with TRBD2. With 1 base clipped from V and 8 bases from J, the junction kept 10 bases outside the gene matches. The CDR3 loop spans 16 amino acids. CDR1 and CDR2 (germline): DFQATT, SNEGSKA (reference sequence). CDR3 sequence (DNA): TGCAGTGCTAGAGGAGGGAAAGGACTAGCGGGCGATGAGCAGTTCTTC. It translates to CSARGGKGLAGDEQFF.

This clonotype appeared many times. The rearrangement joins TRBV6-4 to TRBJ1-1, with TRBD1 matching 8 bases. Germline V gives CDR1 MRHNA, CDR2 SNTAGT. The J segment lost 3 bases and the V segment lost 3 bases, leaving 6 bases of the junction unmatched. The CDR3 consists of 15 residues. CDR3 nucleotide sequence: TGTGCCAGCAGTGATCATCACAGGGGGGACACTGAAGCTTTCTTT. Translated, it gives CASSDHHRGDTEAFF.

Points on this clonotype: Mismatch with germline at one junction end may stem from a read error. The chain combines TRBV2 with TRBJ1-5; possible D gene TRBD1, 5 bases. Germline CDR1 and CDR2: SNHLY and FYNNEI. The CDR3 length is 15 residues. Written as DNA, the CDR3 is TGTGCCAGTAGTGGAGCACTAGGGGCCCATCAGCCCCAGCATTTT. It codes for CASSGALGAHQPQHF.

The chain combines TRBV6-1 with TRBJ1-6, with 9 bases identical to TRBD1. Per the germline V gene, CDR1 is MNHNS and CDR2 is SASEGT. Losses at the gene ends were 7 bases for V and 7 bases for J; bases not matched to a gene: 5. The CDR3 consists of 14 residues. The CDR3 DNA is TGTGCCAGCAAAACAGGGGGCATGAATTCACCCCTCCACTTT. Translating it yields CASKTGGMNSPLHF.

As to this clonotype: The CDR3 ends on some other residue instead of the conserved phenylalanine or tryptophan, so this is likely a read error. This chain connects TRBV6-1 to TRBJ1-3; D uncertain. V lost 6 bases and J 0 bases, leaving 12 bases between the germline ends. The CDR3 spans 15 residues. Per germline, CDR1 MNHNS and CDR2 SASEGT. The CDR3 here is CASSSGPYSGNTIYS. The DNA of the CDR3 is TGTGCCAGCAGCTCCGGGCCGTACTCTGGAAACACCATATATTCT.

The chain has TRBV15 and TRBJ1-5; perhaps TRBD1 as D (5 bases). Trimming shortened V by 0 bases and J by 5 bases, and 8 bases separated the two germline ends. Germline lookup yields CDR1 LNHNV and CDR2 YYDKDF (reference sequence). This CDR3 spans 14 amino acids. CDR3 DNA sequence: TGTGCCACCAGCAGAGATCAGGGATATCAGCCCCAGCATTTT. It is translated as CATSRDQGYQPQHF.

J is TRBJ2-7 and V is TRBV4-2; 7 bases align to TRBD1. This CDR3 is 16 amino acids long. Germline lookup yields CDR1 LGHNA and CDR2 YNFKEQ. Trimming at V came to 4 bases and at J to 5 bases, leaving 14 bases not matched to a gene. For the CDR3, the DNA is TGTGCCAGCAGCCCTGGATCGGACAGGTTCGGGAACGAGCAGTACTTC. Its translation: CASSPGSDRFGNEQYF.

This clonotype was recorded many times. The chain carries TRBV13 and TRBJ1-2; 8 bases agree with TRBD1. The CDR3 has 15 amino acids. The ends lost 4 bases at V and 6 bases at J; junction bases unmatched: 10. Germline V gives CDR1 PRHDT, CDR2 FYEKMQ (reference sequence). As DNA, the CDR3 is TGTGCCAGCAGCTCCCGGGACAGGAGATCTCATGGCTACACCTTC. This sequence encodes CASSSRDRRSHGYTF. The full variable domain, its missing parts supplied by reference TRBV13 and TRBJ1-2, is AAGVIQSPRHLIKEKRETATLKCYPIPRHDTVYWYQQGPGQDPQFLISFYEKMQSDKGSIPDRFSAQQFSDYHSELNMSSLELGDSALYFCASSSRDRRSHGYTFGSGTRLTVV.

The rearrangement uses TRBV15 and TRBJ1-6; 7 bases are a match to TRBD1. Germline values: CDR1 LNHNV, CDR2 YYDKDF (reference sequence). This CDR3 contains 14 residues. V shed 5 bases and J 10 bases; nucleotides not matched to a gene: 8. The CDR3, as DNA: TGTGCCACCAGCGTAGACAGGGAAAAGTCACCCCTCCACTTT. It encodes CATSVDREKSPLHF.

The V gene is TRBV4-3, the J gene TRBJ2-5; 9 nucleotides agree with TRBD2. This CDR3 comprises 17 residues. Trimming removed 0 bases from V and 4 bases from J; junction bases left unmatched: 9. The germline V gene has CDR1 LGHNA and CDR2 YSLEER. In DNA, the CDR3 is TGCGCCAGCAGCCAAGATAGGGCGGGGGGGCAGAGAGAGACCCAGTACTTC. Residues: CASSQDRAGGQRETQYF.

This chain connects TRBV29-1 to TRBJ2-5; 10 nucleotides match TRBD2. Germline lookup yields CDR1 SQVTM and CDR2 ANQGSEA. V lost 4 bases and J lost 6; bases outside the gene matches: 14. The CDR3 covers 16 residues. CDR3 sequence reads: CSVGGASGRTWQTQYF. Here the CDR3 DNA reads TGCAGCGTTGGGGGCGCTAGCGGGAGAACTTGGCAGACCCAGTACTTC.

This clonotype occurred many times. The chain employs TRBV7-9 and TRBJ2-5; tentatively, D is TRBD1 (6 bases). Germline V lookup: CDR1 SEHNR, CDR2 FQNEAQ (reference sequence). Trimming left V 3 bases short and J 3 bases short, with 8 bases between. The CDR3 totals 13 residues. CDR3 sequence reads: CASSFQGKETQYF. CDR3 DNA sequence: TGTGCCAGCAGCTTTCAGGGGAAAGAGACCCAGTACTTC.